The sample holds a few counts of the clone carrying this T cell receptor (beta chain). The entry originates in a study of T-cell reconstitution after alpha-beta-depleted transplantation in children. TCRbeta library construction was performed incorporating unique molecular identifiers. TCRdb re-derived calls from the PCR reads in MiXCR, one entry per CDR3 protein. The sample yields 330,000 or so distinct CDR3 sequences, 9.5% to 13% seen once. V dropped 6 bases and J dropped 2; count of bases not matched to a gene: 6. Germline lookup yields CDR1 MDHEN and CDR2 SYDVKM. The CDR3 covers 15 residues. This receptor was obtained from a boy younger than two with acute myeloid leukemia, due to receive a stem cell transplant. The chain employs TRBV28 and TRBJ2-7; 11 positions agree with TRBD1. Sequences were derived from PBMCs, sampled before TCRalphabeta/CD19-depleted stem cell transplant. CDR3 region: CASRDRGRKAYEQYF. DNA of the CDR3: TGTGCCAGCAGGGACAGGGGGCGCAAAGCCTACGAGCAGTACTTC.